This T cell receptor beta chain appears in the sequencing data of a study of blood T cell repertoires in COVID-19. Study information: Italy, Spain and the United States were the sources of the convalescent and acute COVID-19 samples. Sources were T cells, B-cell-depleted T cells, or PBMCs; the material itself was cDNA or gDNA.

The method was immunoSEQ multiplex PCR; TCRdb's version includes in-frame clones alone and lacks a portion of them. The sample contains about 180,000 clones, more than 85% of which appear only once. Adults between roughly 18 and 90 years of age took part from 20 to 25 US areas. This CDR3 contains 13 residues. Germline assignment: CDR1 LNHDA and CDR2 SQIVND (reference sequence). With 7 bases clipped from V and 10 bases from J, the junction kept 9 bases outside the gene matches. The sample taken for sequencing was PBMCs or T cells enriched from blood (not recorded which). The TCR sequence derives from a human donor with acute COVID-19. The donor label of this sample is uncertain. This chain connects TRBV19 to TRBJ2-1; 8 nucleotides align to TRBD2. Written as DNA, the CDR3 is TGTGCCAGTACCCGGGAGGGGATGGAGGAGCAGTTCTTC. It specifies CASTREGMEEQFF.